The entry below describes one TCR beta chain. The source of the sample is a study of blood T cell repertoires in COVID-19. At the level of the study: Both acute and convalescent COVID-19 samples were obtained from the United States, Italy and Spain. Sources were T cells, B-cell-depleted T cells, or PBMCs; the material itself was cDNA or gDNA.

The V and J ends lost 0 bases and 2 bases respectively, with 8 bases between them. From germline, CDR1 is MNHEY and CDR2 SVGAGI. The CDR3 has 15 residues. Under the authors' procedure: Reference gene primer amplification in the assay estimated nucleated cell counts. Repertoires were generated with immunoSEQ multiplex PCR, while TCRdb's copy carries only in-frame clones and drops some. The V and J calls and clone size come from that table; D and trimming were worked out from the DNA. There are more than 200,000 clones in the sample; 88% occur only once, and over 1.5% lies in the top ten. The J gene is TRBJ2-1, the V gene TRBV6-5; the D gene is possibly TRBD1 (5 bases). Sequencing was carried out using peripheral blood. This receptor was taken from a man in his 70s with acute or convalescent COVID-19. Written as DNA, the CDR3 is TGTGCCAGCAGTTACTCGGCCAGGGCCTACAATGAGCAGTTCTTC. This translates into CASSYSARAYNEQFF.